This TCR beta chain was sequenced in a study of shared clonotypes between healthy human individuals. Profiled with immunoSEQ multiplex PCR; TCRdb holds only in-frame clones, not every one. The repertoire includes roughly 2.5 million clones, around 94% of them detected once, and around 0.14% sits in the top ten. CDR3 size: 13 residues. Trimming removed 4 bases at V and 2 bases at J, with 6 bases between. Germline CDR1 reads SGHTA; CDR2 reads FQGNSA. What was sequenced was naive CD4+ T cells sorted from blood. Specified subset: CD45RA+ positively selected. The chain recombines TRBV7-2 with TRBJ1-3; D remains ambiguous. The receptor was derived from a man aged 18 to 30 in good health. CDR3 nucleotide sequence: TGTGCCAGCAGCTCCAGAGCTGGAAACACCATATATTTT. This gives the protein CASSSRAGNTIYF.